The rows below give T cell receptor beta chains drawn from one sample of a study of blood T cell repertoires in COVID-19. Measured with immunoSEQ multiplex PCR; TCRdb has only the in-frame clones, and not every one. The sample contains roughly 180,000 clones, roughly nine tenths of which appear only once. The sequenced sample was peripheral blood. The receptors come from a woman between 25 and 40 years old with active or convalescent COVID-19. CDR3s include the opening cysteine and the closing phenylalanine or tryptophan. The D gene is left open where the match is weak. The size entry is marked missing in some rows and otherwise reads once, few, many or a size class.

NA,TRBD2,TRBJ2-1,14,TRBV10-3,CAISTGTSVNEQFF,TGTGCCATCAGTACCGGGACTAGCGTAAATGAGCAGTTCTTC
NA,NA,TRBJ2-7,12,TRBV11-3,CASSLDGHEQYF,TGTGCCAGCAGCTTAGATGGCCACGAGCAGTACTTC
NA,TRBD2,TRBJ2-7,15,TRBV7-9,CASSLTSGKSYEQYF,TGTGCCAGCAGCCTCACTAGCGGGAAATCCTACGAGCAGTACTTC
NA,TRBD1,TRBJ1-5,20,TRBV18,CASTGSSGQCKKLSNQPQHF,TGTGCCAGCACCGGGTCTTCGGGACAGTGCAAAAAACTTAGCAATCAGCCCCAGCATTTT
NA,TRBD2,TRBJ2-3,17,TRBV5-1,CASSPTVAGGLTDTQYF,TGCGCCAGCAGCCCTACGGTAGCGGGGGGGCTCACAGATACGCAGTATTTT
NA,NA,TRBJ1-2,14,TRBV7-2,CASSLSQYGYGYTF,TGTGCCAGCAGCTTATCGCAGTATGGCTATGGCTACACCTTC
few,TRBD1,TRBJ2-7,14,TRBV5-1,CASSWRTGGYEQYF,TGCGCCAGCAGCTGGAGGACAGGGGGCTACGAGCAGTACTTC
NA,TRBD1,TRBJ1-2,16,TRBV7-9,CASSPWDRDTNYGYTF,TGTGCCAGCAGCCCTTGGGACAGGGATACTAACTATGGCTACACCTTC
NA,NA,TRBJ2-5,14,TRBV7-9,CASSLSPDQETQYF,TGTGCCAGCAGCTTATCACCGGACCAAGAGACCCAGTACTTC
few,TRBD1,TRBJ1-4,14,TRBV15,CATSGDRDAEKLFF,TGTGCCACCAGCGGAGACAGGGATGCTGAAAAACTGTTTTTT
NA,TRBD1,TRBJ1-2,14,TRBV7-8,CASSLDRANYGYTF,TGTGCCAGCAGCCTGGACAGGGCAAACTATGGCTACACCTTC
NA,TRBD1,TRBJ2-1,14,TRBV9,CASSVGQWGNEQFF,TGTGCCAGCAGCGTGGGACAGTGGGGGAATGAGCAGTTCTTC
once,TRBD1,TRBJ2-3,16,TRBV5-1,CASSWDRGSSTDTQYF,TGCGCCAGCAGCTGGGACAGGGGATCTAGCACAGATACGCAGTATTTT
NA,NA,TRBJ1-2,14,TRBV29-1,CSVEPGGEGYGYTF,TGCAGCGTTGAACCTGGGGGGGAGGGCTATGGCTACACCTTC
NA,NA,TRBJ1-1,14,TRBV5-8,CASSLIQGGTEAFF,TGTGCCAGCAGCTTGATCCAGGGTGGTACTGAAGCTTTCTTT
NA,TRBD1,TRBJ2-7,17,TRBV11-1,CASSLAEGAGGPYEQYF,TGTGCCAGCAGCTTAGCGGAGGGGGCAGGGGGCCCCTACGAGCAGTACTTC
NA,TRBD1,TRBJ2-3,17,TRBV18,CASSPQYMGQGSDTQYF,TGTGCCAGCTCACCACAGTATATGGGACAGGGGTCCGATACGCAGTATTTT
NA,TRBD1,TRBJ1-1,15,TRBV5-5,CASSLATGTNTEAFF,TGTGCCAGCAGCTTGGCGACAGGGACAAACACTGAAGCTTTCTTT
NA,NA,TRBJ2-5,16,TRBV13,CASSARTLSPQETQYF,TGTGCCAGCAGCGCCCGGACACTCTCTCCCCAAGAGACCCAGTACTTC
NA,NA,TRBJ1-1,12,TRBV25-1,CASSRYNTEAFF,TGTGCCAGCAGCAGGTACAACACTGAAGCTTTCTTT
NA,NA,TRBJ2-1,13,TRBV3-1/TRBV3-2,CASSRAGYNEQFF,TGTGCCAGCAGCCGGGCAGGCTACAATGAGCAGTTCTTC
NA,NA,TRBJ2-7,15,TRBV19,CASNAPGTRIYEQYF,TGTGCCAGTAATGCACCCGGGACAAGGATCTACGAGCAGTACTTC
NA,TRBD1,TRBJ1-5,18,TRBV15,CATSRGLGEGALGQPQHF,TGTGCCACCAGCAGAGGCCTCGGTGAGGGGGCTTTAGGCCAGCCCCAGCATTTT
NA,TRBD1,TRBJ2-3,13,TRBV7-9,CASGRTGADTQYF,TGTGCCAGCGGTAGGACAGGGGCAGATACGCAGTATTTT
NA,TRBD1,TRBJ2-3,17,TRBV24-1,CATSEATGGDLADTQYF,TGTGCCACCAGTGAGGCTACAGGGGGCGACCTGGCAGATACGCAGTATTTT
NA,NA,TRBJ2-5,17,TRBV5-1,CASSRGSGETAQETQYF,TGCGCCAGCAGCCGGGGGTCAGGAGAGACAGCTCAAGAGACCCAGTACTTC
once,NA,TRBJ1-1,14,TRBV3-1/TRBV3-2,CASSQVGGYTEAFF,TGTGCCAGCAGCCAAGTTGGGGGGTACACTGAAGCTTTCTTT
NA,NA,TRBJ1-1,13,TRBV5-8,CASSLDRNTEAFF,TGTGCCAGCAGCTTGGACAGGAACACTGAAGCTTTCTTT
NA,TRBD1,TRBJ1-4,15,TRBV3-1/TRBV3-2,CASSQSRTGDEKLFF,TGTGCCAGCAGCCAATCTAGGACAGGGGATGAAAAACTGTTTTTT
NA,TRBD2,TRBJ2-5,16,TRBV18,CASSPQRAGGQETQYF,TGTGCCAGCTCACCACAGCGAGCGGGGGGGCAAGAGACCCAGTACTTC
NA,NA,TRBJ2-3,13,TRBV3-1/TRBV3-2,CAWGREGTDTQYF,TGTGCATGGGGTAGGGAGGGCACAGATACGCAGTATTTT
NA,NA,TRBJ1-6,16,TRBV7-9,CASSKTGLMENSPLHF,TGTGCCAGCAGCAAGACGGGACTGATGGAAAATTCACCCCTCCACTTT
NA,NA,TRBJ1-1,14,TRBV12-5,CASAAGTYSPEAFF,TGTGCTAGTGCCGCCGGGACATACTCTCCTGAAGCTTTCTTT
NA,TRBD1,TRBJ1-2,14,TRBV2,CASGTGGEFDGYTF,TGTGCCAGCGGGACAGGGGGCGAATTTGATGGCTACACCTTC
NA,NA,TRBJ1-3,15,TRBV3-1/TRBV3-2,CASSRYTGTGNTIYF,TGTGCCAGCAGCCGATATACAGGTACTGGAAACACCATATATTTT
NA,TRBD1,TRBJ1-1,14,TRBV7-9,CASRPTAGGPEAFF,TGTGCCAGCAGACCCACTGCAGGGGGCCCTGAAGCTTTCTTT
NA,TRBD1,TRBJ1-1,15,TRBV19,CASSIRRQGTTEAFF,TGTGCCAGTAGTATTCGGAGACAGGGGACCACTGAAGCTTTCTTT
NA,TRBD1,TRBJ1-5,14,TRBV24-1,CATSPGQGLQPQHF,TGTGCCACCTCCCCCGGACAGGGGCTTCAGCCCCAGCATTTT
NA,TRBD1,TRBJ1-1,14,TRBV3-1/TRBV3-2,CASSRGTGVTEAFF,TGTGCCAGCAGCCGAGGGACAGGGGTAACTGAAGCTTTCTTT
NA,NA,TRBJ2-7,13,TRBV7-2,CASSLNRDYEQYF,TGTGCCAGCAGCCTGAACCGGGACTACGAGCAGTACTTC
NA,NA,TRBJ2-5,12,TRBV14,CASSQATETQYF,TGTGCCAGCAGCCAAGCTACAGAGACCCAGTACTTC
NA,TRBD1,TRBJ2-3,12,TRBV4-1,CASRGQSDTQYF,TGCGCCAGCAGGGGACAGTCAGATACGCAGTATTTT
once,TRBD1,TRBJ2-2,15,TRBV2,CASMPGQGRTGELFF,TGTGCCAGCATGCCGGGACAGGGGCGCACCGGGGAGCTGTTTTTT
NA,NA,TRBJ2-7,14,TRBV2,CASTEGQLTYEQYF,TGTGCCAGCACTGAGGGGCAACTCACCTACGAGCAGTACTTC
NA,NA,TRBJ2-3,15,TRBV28,CASSFEASGTDTQYF,TGTGCCAGCAGTTTTGAAGCTAGCGGCACAGATACGCAGTATTTT
NA,TRBD2,TRBJ2-5,19,TRBV5-1,CASSLALASGRPHQETQYF,TGCGCCAGCAGCTTGGCCTTGGCTAGCGGGCGACCCCACCAAGAGACCCAGTACTTC
once,NA,TRBJ2-3,12,TRBV5-8,CAGTGRTDTQYF,TGTGCCGGCACAGGGCGCACAGATACGCAGTATTTT
NA,NA,TRBJ2-3,14,TRBV13,CASIQEYSTDTQYF,TGTGCCAGCATCCAAGAGTATAGCACAGATACGCAGTATTTT
NA,NA,TRBJ2-5,13,TRBV5-1,CASSLYRSETQYF,TGCGCCAGCAGCTTGTACAGGTCAGAGACCCAGTACTTC
NA,NA,TRBJ1-1,13,TRBV5-6,CASSLATGTEAFF,TGTGCCAGCAGCTTGGCTACGGGCACTGAAGCTTTCTTT
NA,NA,TRBJ1-4,14,TRBV3-1/TRBV3-2,CASRPTVDLGRLFF,TGTGCCAGCCGACCGACAGTGGATCTTGGAAGACTGTTTTTT
few,NA,TRBJ1-2,13,TRBV10-3,CAISGGDGYGYTF,TGTGCCATCAGTGGAGGTGACGGCTATGGCTACACCTTC
NA,TRBD1,TRBJ1-1,13,TRBV18,CASSRDDRGEAFF,TGTGCCAGCTCACGAGACGACAGGGGGGAAGCTTTCTTT
once,TRBD2,TRBJ2-1,15,TRBV6-5,CASIGLAEGSNEQFF,TGTGCCAGCATTGGACTAGCGGAGGGGAGCAATGAGCAGTTCTTC
NA,TRBD2,TRBJ2-1,15,TRBV19,CASSIGTSGGNEQFF,TGTGCCAGTAGTATCGGGACTAGCGGGGGCAATGAGCAGTTCTTC
NA,TRBD2,TRBJ2-5,16,TRBV5-4,CASSSRLAVNQETQYF,TGTGCCAGCAGCTCGCGACTAGCGGTTAACCAAGAGACCCAGTACTTC
NA,NA,TRBJ2-2,14,TRBV19,CASSIDRGIGELFF,TGTGCCAGTAGTATAGATAGGGGGATCGGGGAGCTGTTTTTT
NA,NA,TRBJ1-2,17,TRBV9,CASSSTGGNPLSYGYTF,TGTGCCAGCAGCTCCACTGGGGGGAACCCACTGAGCTATGGCTACACCTTC
once,NA,TRBJ2-7,15,TRBV6-5,CASSYSGQLSGEQYF,TGTGCCAGCAGTTACTCAGGGCAGCTATCAGGGGAGCAGTACTTC